The rows below give T cell receptor beta chains drawn from one sample of a study of T cells in Graves' hyperthyroidism and ophthalmopathy. TCRdb re-called the multiplex PCR reads with MiXCR, one entry per CDR3 protein. The sample records more than 300,000 distinct CDR3 sequences, about 18% being singletons. The sample comprised blood. Receptors were obtained from a man aged 18 to 30 with Graves' ophthalmopathy. The CDR3 runs from the conserved cysteine through the conserved F or W. A D gene is named only where the DNA matches it firmly. A row's size may be missing; if present it is once, few, many or a size class.

>few|TRBD2|TRBJ2-7|TRBV9
TGTGCCAGCGCCCGGGGAGGGATATTATACGAGCAGTACTTC
CASARGGILYEQYF
>few|.|TRBJ2-5|TRBV18
TGTGCCAGCTCACCACCGAGGGGAAGTGGAGAGACCCAGTACTTC
CASSPPRGSGETQYF
>many|.|TRBJ1-3|TRBV12-3/TRBV12-4
TGTGCCAGCAGCCCGCGAGCCTCTGGAAACACCATATATTTT
CASSPRASGNTIYF
>.|.|TRBJ1-4|TRBV28
TGTGCCAGCAGTTTTACGGCAGGCGAAAAACTGTTTTTT
CASSFTAGEKLFF
>.|.|TRBJ2-3|TRBV20-1
TGCAGTGCCCATACAAGCAGCCTCACAGATACGCAGTATTTT
CSAHTSSLTDTQYF
>many|.|TRBJ2-7|TRBV29-1
TGCAGCGTTGAAGACCGGGACTTCTCCTACGAGCAGTACTTC
CSVEDRDFSYEQYF
>many|.|TRBJ1-1|TRBV5-1
TGCGCCAGCAGCTTAAGACAGGCTAACACTGAAGCTTTCTTT
CASSLRQANTEAFF
>many|.|TRBJ2-7|TRBV3-1
TGTGCCAGCAGCCAAAGGGGGGATACGTACGAGCAGTACTTC
CASSQRGDTYEQYF
>few|.|TRBJ1-3|TRBV15
TGTGCCACCAGGATACAGGGAGTTGGAAACACCATATATTTT
CATRIQGVGNTIYF
>few|.|TRBJ1-1|TRBV28
TGTGCCAGCAGTCGCAGGGGAGCTTTCTTT
CASSRRGAFF
>few|.|TRBJ1-2|TRBV5-8
TGTGCCAGCAGCTTGGCCGGACGAGGGCCCTTTTATGGCTACACCTTC
CASSLAGRGPFYGYTF
>.|.|TRBJ2-5|TRBV6-2/TRBV6-3
TGTGCCAGCACAACTAGCTTAGGAGAGACCCAGTACTTC
CASTTSLGETQYF